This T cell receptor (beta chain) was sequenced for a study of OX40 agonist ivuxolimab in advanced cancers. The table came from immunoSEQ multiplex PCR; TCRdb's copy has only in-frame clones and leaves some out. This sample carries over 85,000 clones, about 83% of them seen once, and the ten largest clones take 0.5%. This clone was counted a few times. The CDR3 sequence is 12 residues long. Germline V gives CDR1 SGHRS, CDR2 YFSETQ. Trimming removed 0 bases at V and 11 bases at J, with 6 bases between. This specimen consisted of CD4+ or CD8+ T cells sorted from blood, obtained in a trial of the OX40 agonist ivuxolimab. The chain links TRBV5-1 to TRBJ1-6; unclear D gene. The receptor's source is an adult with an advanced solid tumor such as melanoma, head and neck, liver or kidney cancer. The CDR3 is CASSLASAPLHF. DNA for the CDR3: TGCGCCAGCAGCTTGGCTTCAGCACCCCTCCACTTT. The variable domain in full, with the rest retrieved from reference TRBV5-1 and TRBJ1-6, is KAGVTQTPRYLIKTRGQQVTLSCSPISGHRSVSWYQQTPGQGLQFLFEYFSETQRNKGNFPGRFSGRQFSNSRSEMNVSTLELGDSALYLCASSLASAPLHFGNGTRLTVT.